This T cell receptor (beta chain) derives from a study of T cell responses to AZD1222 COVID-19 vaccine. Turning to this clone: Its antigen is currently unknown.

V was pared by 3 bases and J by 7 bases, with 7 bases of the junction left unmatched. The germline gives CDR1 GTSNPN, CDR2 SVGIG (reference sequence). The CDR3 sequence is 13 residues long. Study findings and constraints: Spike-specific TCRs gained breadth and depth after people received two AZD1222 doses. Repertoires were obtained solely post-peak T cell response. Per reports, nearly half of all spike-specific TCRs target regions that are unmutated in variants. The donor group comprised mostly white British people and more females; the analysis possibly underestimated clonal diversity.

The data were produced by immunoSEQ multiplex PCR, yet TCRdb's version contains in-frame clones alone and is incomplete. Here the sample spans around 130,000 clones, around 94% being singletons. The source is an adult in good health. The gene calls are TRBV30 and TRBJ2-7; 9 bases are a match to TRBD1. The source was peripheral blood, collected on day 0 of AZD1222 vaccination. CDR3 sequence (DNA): TGTGCCTGGAGGAGGACAGGGGTGAAGGAGCAGTACTTC. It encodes CAWRRTGVKEQYF. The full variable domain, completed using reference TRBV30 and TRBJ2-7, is SQTIHQWPATLVQPVGSPLSLECTVEGTSNPNLYWYRQAAGRGLQLLFYSVGIGQISSEVPQNLSASRPQDRQFILSSKKLLLSDSGFYLCAWRRTGVKEQYFGPGTRLTVT.